The entry below describes one T cell receptor (beta chain). Its antigen is unidentified. This entry is derived from a study of PD-1 blockade in classical Hodgkin lymphoma. Some clones are missing from TCRdb's copy, which holds only in-frame ones; the method was immunoSEQ multiplex PCR. The sample has about 35,000 clones; approximately 90% are singletons. Time point given: newly diagnosed, previously untreated cHL patient sample. Investigators isolated CD4+ T cells from thawed PBMCs through magnetic negative selection. Comparison used PBMCs from newly diagnosed, untreated classical Hodgkin lymphoma. The study, taken as a whole, reports: No one has yet defined what causes the repertoire differences, which may be disease activity or prior therapy. A reduction in baseline TCR diversity was reportedly seen in newly diagnosed patients relative to healthy donors.

The sequencing input was CD4+ T cells from blood. The origin of this receptor is a human donor with classical Hodgkin lymphoma.

The CDR3 nucleotides are TGTGCCAGCAGCTTGACAGGTGGGAGGGCCCCAGATACGCAGTATTTT. Protein sequence: CASSLTGGRAPDTQYF. The chain has TRBV11-2 and TRBJ2-3, with D possibly being TRBD2 (7 bases). Germline V gives CDR1 SGHAT, CDR2 FQNNGV. This CDR3 is built from 16 residues. V dropped 3 bases and J dropped 4 bases, with 17 bases sitting between them. Full variable domain (rest looked up from reference TRBV11-2 and TRBJ2-3): EAGVAQSPRYKIIEKRQSVAFWCNPISGHATLYWYQQILGQGPKLLIQFQNNGVVDDSQLPKDRFSAERLKGVDSTLKIQPAKLEDSAVYLCASSLTGGRAPDTQYFGPGTRLTVL.